Described below is a single T cell receptor (beta chain) sequence and its context. Its antigen is still unknown. Using immunoSEQ multiplex PCR, the repertoire was profiled, and TCRdb retains in-frame clones only, with some absent. The repertoire holds some 200,000 clones, with approximately 75% as singletons. Germline CDR1 and CDR2: MDHEN and SYDVKM. V lost 6 bases and J lost 6, with 12 bases in between. This CDR3 spans 12 amino acids. The data are from a study of cytotoxic CD8 clonotypes in ibrutinib-treated CLL. Study at large: Overall, about 25 responses were partial and 2 complete; following median approximately 65 months, approximately 15 patients stayed remitted and around twelve progressed.

Overall study results and limits: While tracking circulating CD8+ T-cell counts, baseline clonality exceeded that of age-matched healthy donors. Clonality rose at ibrutinib response and fell back toward baseline at progression.

The source material was PBMCs, sampled after 12 months of ibrutinib treatment. V and J are TRBV28 and TRBJ2-7, with D perhaps matching TRBD2 (5 bases). This receptor was obtained from a human donor with chronic lymphocytic leukemia. CDR3 residues: CASRGQRPEQYF. In DNA form, the CDR3 reads TGTGCCAGCAGAGGGCAGCGGCCCGAGCAGTACTTC.